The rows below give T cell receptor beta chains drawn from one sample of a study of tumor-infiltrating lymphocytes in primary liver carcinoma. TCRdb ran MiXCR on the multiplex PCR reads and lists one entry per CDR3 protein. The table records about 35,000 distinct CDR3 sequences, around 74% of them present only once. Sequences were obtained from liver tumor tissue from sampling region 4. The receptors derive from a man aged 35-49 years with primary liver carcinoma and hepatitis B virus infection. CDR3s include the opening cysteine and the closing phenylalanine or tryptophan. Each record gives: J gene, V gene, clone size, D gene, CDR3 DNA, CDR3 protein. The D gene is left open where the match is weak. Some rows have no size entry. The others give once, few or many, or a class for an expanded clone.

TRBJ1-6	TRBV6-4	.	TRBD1	TGTGCCAGTAGTGACGGGACAGACAGCTCACCCCTCCACTTT	CASSDGTDSSPLHF
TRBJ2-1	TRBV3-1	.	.	TGTGCCAGCAGCCGGGCAGACCTCAATGAGCAGCTCTTC	CASSRADLNEQLF
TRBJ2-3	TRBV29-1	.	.	TGCGGCGTCGACGGGCCCGCAACGCAGTATTTT	CGVDGPATQYF
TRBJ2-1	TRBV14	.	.	TGTGCCAGCAGTGTCGTAGTGGGATGGGTAAACAGTGAGCAGTTCTTC	CASSVVVGWVNSEQFF
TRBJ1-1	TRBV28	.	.	TGTGCAAGCAGGATCGCAGGGGATGCAGCTTTCTTT	CASRIAGDAAFF
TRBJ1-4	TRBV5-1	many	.	TGCGCCAGCAGACAGGGCAGTAATGAAAAACTGTTTTTT	CASRQGSNEKLFF
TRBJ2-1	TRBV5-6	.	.	TGTGCCAGCACCATGGGAATGGGCTCATCAGGATACAATGAGCAGTTCTTC	CASTMGMGSSGYNEQFF
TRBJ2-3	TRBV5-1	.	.	TGCGCCAGCAACTTTGGACTCCGAGTGGAAACCCTAACAGATACGCAGTATTTT	CASNFGLRVETLTDTQYF
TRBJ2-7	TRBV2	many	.	TGTGCCAGCATCCGACAGTACAGCTCCTACGAGCAGTACTTC	CASIRQYSSYEQYF
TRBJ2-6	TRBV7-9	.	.	TGTGCCAACAGACCATCTGGGACCAACGTCCTGACTTTC	CANRPSGTNVLTF
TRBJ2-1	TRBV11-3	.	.	TGTGCCAACAGCTTAGGGGTCAACAACATTGAGCAGTTCTTC	CANSLGVNNIEQFF
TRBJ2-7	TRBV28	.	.	TGTGCCAGCAGACCTCAGGGTTCCTACGAGCAGTACTTC	CASRPQGSYEQYF
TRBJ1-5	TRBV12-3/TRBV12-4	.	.	TGTGCCAGCATTACGGGGGGTGGGGGGCCCCAGGATTTT	CASITGGGGPQDF
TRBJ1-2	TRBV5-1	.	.	TGCGCCAGCAGCTTGCTGTCGGACTATGGCTGCATCTTC	CASSLLSDYGCIF
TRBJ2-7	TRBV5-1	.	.	TGCGCCTGCAGCTTGATGGGAAGGAGCTTC	CACSLMGRSF
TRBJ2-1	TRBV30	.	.	TGTGCCTGGAGTCTATGGAGACTAACGGGAATGAATGAGCAGTTCTTC	CAWSLWRLTGMNEQFF
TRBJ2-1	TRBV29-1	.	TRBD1	TGCAGCATTCAAAGACCTACAGGGGTAACAGGCAATGAGCAGCTCTTC	CSIQRPTGVTGNEQLF
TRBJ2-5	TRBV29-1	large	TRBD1	TGCAGCGTTGGGGGGACAGGACCTCCGAGGGAGACCCAGTACTTC	CSVGGTGPPRETQYF
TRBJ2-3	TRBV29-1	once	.	TGCAGCGTTGAGGGCGGGGCCTACATCACAGATACGCAGTATTTC	CSVEGGAYITDTQYF
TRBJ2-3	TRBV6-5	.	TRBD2	TGTGCCAGCAGTTCACTCCCCCTGAGCGGGGGGACATATACGCAGTATTTC	CASSSLPLSGGTYTQYF
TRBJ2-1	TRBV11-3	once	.	TGTGCCAGCAGCTTAGGGGTTAGAGACAATGAGCAGTTCTTC	CASSLGVRDNEQFF
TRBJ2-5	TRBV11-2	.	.	TGTGCCAGCAGCTTAGAGGTAGGGCAGGGAACCCAGTACTTC	CASSLEVGQGTQYF